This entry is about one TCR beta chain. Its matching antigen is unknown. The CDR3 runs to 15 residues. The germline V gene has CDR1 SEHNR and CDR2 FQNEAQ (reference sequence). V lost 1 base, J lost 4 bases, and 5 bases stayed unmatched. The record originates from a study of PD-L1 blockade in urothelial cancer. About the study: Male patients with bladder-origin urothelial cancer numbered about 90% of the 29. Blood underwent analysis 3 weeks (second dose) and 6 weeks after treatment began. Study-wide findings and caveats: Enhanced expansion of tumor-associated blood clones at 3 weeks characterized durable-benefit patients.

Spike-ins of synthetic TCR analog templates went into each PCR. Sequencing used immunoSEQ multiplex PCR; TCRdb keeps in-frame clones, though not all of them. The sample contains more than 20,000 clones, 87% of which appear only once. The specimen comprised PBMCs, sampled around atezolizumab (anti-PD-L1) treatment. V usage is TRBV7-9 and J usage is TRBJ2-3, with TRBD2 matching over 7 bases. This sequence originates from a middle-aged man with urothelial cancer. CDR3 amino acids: CASSLVASGADTQYF. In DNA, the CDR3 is TGTGCCAGCAGCTTAGTGGCTAGCGGCGCAGATACGCAGTATTTT.